Below are 12 T cell receptor beta chains sequenced from a single sample in a study of regulatory T cells in long-lasting Graves disease. Building of the TCR beta libraries involved iRepertoire HTBI primers and Arm-PCR of CDR3 regions. From the multiplex PCR reads, TCRdb called clonotypes with MiXCR, one entry per CDR3 protein. The sample has hundreds of thousands of distinct CDR3 sequences; under 20% are singletons. Time point denoted: newly diagnosed GD, antithyroid drugs for less than 3 months. From PBMCs, RNA was extracted and then used to make the TCR library. The sample was also reused in another study, on T cells in Graves' hyperthyroidism and ophthalmopathy.

The sample in question was peripheral blood mononuclear cells (PBMCs), obtained at new diagnosis, from a patient treated with antithyroid drugs. The receptor source for this set is a woman between 25 and 40 years old with Graves disease.

This chain uses TRBV28 with TRBJ2-6; perhaps D is TRBD1 or TRBD2 (5 bases each). This CDR3 comprises 16 residues. Trimming stripped 1 base from V and 2 bases from J, with 9 bases between. Germline CDR1 is MDHEN and CDR2 is SYDVKM. The CDR3, as DNA: TGTGCCAGCAGTTTATTCGGGGCGACTGGGGCCAACGTCCTGACTTTC. The encoded protein is CASSLFGATGANVLTF. The full variable domain, its missing parts supplied by reference TRBV28 and TRBJ2-6, is DVKVTQSSRYLVKRTGEKVFLECVQDMDHENMFWYRQDPGLGLRLIYFSYDVKMKEKGDIPEGYSVSREKKERFSLILESASTNQTSMYLCASSLFGATGANVLTFGAGSRLTVL.

Concerning this clonotype: At one end, the junction sequence differs from germline, possibly due to a read error. This chain links TRBV20-1 with TRBJ2-1, with D hard to call. This CDR3 has 13 residues. Germline assignment: CDR1 DFQATT and CDR2 SNEGSKA (reference sequence). The DNA for the CDR3 is TGCAGTGCTAGAATAGTATCCTACAATGGGCAGTTCTTC. It specifies CSARIVSYNGQFF.

There are many counts of this clonotype. The chain couples TRBV7-9 to TRBJ1-1; 8 positions agree with TRBD1. Germline loops: CDR1 SEHNR, CDR2 FQNEAQ (reference sequence). CDR3 length: 15 amino acids. With V trimmed by 5 bases and J by 1 base, 6 bases remained unmatched. The CDR3 DNA is TGTGCCAGCAGCCGACCGACAGGGGAGAACACTGAAGCTTTCTTT. Amino acids: CASSRPTGENTEAFF.

Of note for this clonotype: It may be a read error: a sequence one base away is much more abundant. The chain uses TRBV11-2 and TRBJ2-5; 7 positions match TRBD1. This CDR3 has 15 residues. From germline, CDR1 is SGHAT and CDR2 FQNNGV. V shed 5 bases and J 5 bases; nucleotides not matched to a gene: 11. CDR3 nucleotide sequence: TGTGCCAGCAGCCCCGGGACAGTCTTTGGGGAGACCCAGTACTTC. The encoded protein is CASSPGTVFGETQYF.

This clonotype was recorded at least ten times. The chain has TRBV5-1 and TRBJ1-2; 8 nucleotides match TRBD1. The CDR3 contains 13 residues. V lost 10 bases, J lost 5 bases, and 10 bases stayed unmatched. From germline, CDR1 is SGHRS and CDR2 YFSETQ. This CDR3 is CASNTDRGYGYTF. The CDR3 DNA is TGCGCCTCGAATACCGACAGGGGATATGGCTACACCTTC.

With respect to this clonotype: One base away lies a much larger clone, so this may be a sequencing read error. This chain joins TRBV27 and TRBJ2-7, with D possibly TRBD2 on 5 matching bases. The CDR3 is 14 residues long. The germline CDR1 and CDR2 sequences are MNHEY and SMNVEV (reference sequence). The CDR3 sequence is CVSSPGVVTYEQYF. The CDR3 coding sequence is TGTGTCAGCAGCCCCGGGGTTGTGACCTACGAGCAGTACTTC.

In its sample, this clonotype was seen a few times. The chain recombines TRBV29-1 with TRBJ2-7, with D possibly being TRBD2 (6 bases). Trimming left V 1 base short and J 4 bases short, with 23 bases between. The CDR3 loop spans 17 amino acids. Germline CDR1 and CDR2: SQVTM and ANQGSEA. The chain's CDR3 is CSVEAGGTFAPMYEQYF. The CDR3 nucleotides are TGCAGCGTTGAAGCTGGGGGGACTTTTGCTCCTATGTACGAGCAGTACTTC.

This clonotype was recorded at least ten times. The CDR3 here is CASLPLIGNTEAFF. CDR3 bases: TGTGCCAGCCTACCCCTAATAGGGAACACTGAAGCTTTCTTT. V gene TRBV6-1 combines with J gene TRBJ1-1, with D uncertain. CDR1 and CDR2 from the germline V gene are MNHNS and SASEGT. V shed 8 bases and J shed 1 base, with 14 bases lying between them. The CDR3 is 14 amino acids.

This clonotype was seen only a few times. The chain links TRBV30 to TRBJ2-1, with TRBD1 matching 7 bases. Trimming took 1 base from V and 2 from J; bases not matched to a gene: 5. This CDR3 has 15 amino acids. Germline CDR1 is GTSNPN and CDR2 is SVGIG (reference sequence). In DNA, the CDR3 is TGTGCCTGGAGTGGGCACAGGGGAACCTACAATGAGCAGTTCTTC. Translated, it gives CAWSGHRGTYNEQFF. Looking up the rest from reference TRBV30 and TRBJ2-1 gives the full variable domain: SQTIHQWPATLVQPVGSPLSLECTVEGTSNPNLYWYRQAAGRGLQLLFYSVGIGQISSEVPQNLSASRPQDRQFILSSKKLLLSDSGFYLCAWSGHRGTYNEQFFGPGTRLTVL.

The genes are TRBV2 and TRBJ1-5; D gene ambiguous. The CDR3 has 11 residues. From germline, CDR1 is SNHLY and CDR2 FYNNEI. Deletions cut 3 bases from V and 9 bases from J, with 6 bases between. This CDR3 reads CASSEVPPQHF. CDR3 nucleotides: TGTGCCAGCAGTGAGGTTCCGCCCCAGCATTTT.

This clonotype was picked up many times. This chain links TRBV7-6 with TRBJ2-1; a weak D match, TRBD1 (6 bases). This CDR3 has 15 residues. The V end was cut by 5 bases, the J end by 2 bases, with 13 bases between. The germline CDR1 and CDR2 sequences are SGHVS and FNYEAQ. The CDR3, as DNA: TGTGCCAGCAGCACAAACCAGGGGACCTACAATGAGCAGTTCTTC. Translated: CASSTNQGTYNEQFF.

This clonotype has a count of ten or more. The chain is built from TRBV2 and TRBJ2-2; D not resolved. Trimming removed 7 bases from V and 1 base from J, with 7 bases in between. Germline V gene lookup returns CDR1 SNHLY and CDR2 FYNNEI. This CDR3 spans 13 amino acids. CDR3 region: CASIAQNTGELFF. Written as DNA, the CDR3 is TGTGCCAGCATAGCCCAGAACACCGGGGAGCTGTTTTTT.